The 2 T cell receptor beta chains below were found in one sample sequenced in a study of T cell responses to AZD1222 COVID-19 vaccine. The assay was immunoSEQ multiplex PCR, and TCRdb's table has in-frame clones only and misses some. The data contain approximately 84,000 clones, roughly 88% of them singletons. The sample in question was peripheral blood, obtained 28 days after the second AZD1222 dose. These receptors all stem from an adult who received the AZD1222 COVID-19 vaccine.

V gene TRBV13 combines with J gene TRBJ1-5; the D gene is possibly TRBD1 (6 bases). The germline V and J ends were trimmed by 3 bases and 5 bases, with 8 bases remaining between them. Per germline, CDR1 PRHDT and CDR2 FYEKMQ (reference sequence). The CDR3 spans 13 residues. CDR3 amino acids: CASSFGGYQPQHF. CDR3 nucleotide sequence: TGTGCCAGCAGCTTCGGGGGCTATCAGCCCCAGCATTTT.

The V call is TRBV11-2, the J call TRBJ2-7; D tentatively reads TRBD1 or TRBD2 (6 bases each). Per the germline V gene, CDR1 is SGHAT and CDR2 is FQNNGV. Trimming took off 0 bases at V and 3 bases at J, with 9 bases between the two ends. The CDR3 is 14 amino acids. In DNA form, the CDR3 reads TGTGCCAGCAGCTTAGACGGGGGCGACTACGAGCAGTACTTC. Protein sequence: CASSLDGGDYEQYF.